This is a list of T cell receptor beta chains from one sample in a study of T cells in Graves' hyperthyroidism and ophthalmopathy. TCRdb reprocessed the multiplex PCR reads via MiXCR and lists one record per CDR3 protein. The sample holds under 400,000 distinct CDR3 sequences; more than 11% are singletons and the top ten take 9.5% to 12%. The material sequenced was blood. All receptors come from a woman aged 60-70 years with Graves' hyperthyroidism. The CDR3 runs from the conserved cysteine through the conserved F or W. The order of the fields is CDR3 length, V gene, clone size, J gene, D gene, CDR3 protein, CDR3 DNA. The D gene is left open where the match is weak. Size tells how often a clone was seen (once, few, many) or the class of an expanded clone, and some rows leave it out.

12	TRBV30	many	TRBJ1-2	NA	CAWSTSQGAYTF	TGTGCCTGGAGTACCTCACAGGGAGCCTACACCTTC
16	TRBV5-8	NA	TRBJ2-3	NA	CASSLGTDPSTDTQYF	TGTGCCAGCAGCTTGGGGACAGATCCTAGCACAGATACGCAGTATTTT
13	TRBV13	few	TRBJ2-2	NA	CASSLRGRGELFF	TGTGCCAGCAGCTTACGGGGTCGCGGGGAGCTGTTTTTT
15	TRBV14	few	TRBJ2-1	TRBD1	CASSKGGGPYNEQFF	TGTGCCAGCAGCAAAGGGGGCGGACCTTACAATGAGCAGTTCTTC
13	TRBV12-3/TRBV12-4	many	TRBJ1-1	NA	CASSSAQNTEAFF	TGTGCCAGCAGTTCAGCCCAGAACACTGAAGCTTTCTTT
15	TRBV5-1	many	TRBJ2-7	TRBD1	CASSKNRGQEDEQYF	TGCGCCAGCAGCAAGAACAGGGGGCAAGAGGACGAGCAGTACTTC
15	TRBV4-2	NA	TRBJ2-7	NA	CASTFMASEIYEQYF	TGTGCCAGCACCTTCATGGCCTCTGAGATCTACGAGCAGTACTTC
13	TRBV6-1	NA	TRBJ2-5	NA	CASSTQIGETQYF	TGTGCCAGCAGTACACAAATCGGAGAGACCCAGTACTTC
13	TRBV20-1	NA	TRBJ1-1	NA	CSASSRGDTEAFF	TGCAGTGCCAGCAGTCGGGGGGACACTGAAGCTTTCTTT
9	TRBV20-1	many	TRBJ2-5	NA	CSAGETQYF	TGCAGTGCTGGGGAGACCCAGTACTTC
15	TRBV5-1	many	TRBJ2-1	NA	CASSLERGYNNEQFF	TGCGCCAGCAGTTTGGAGAGGGGATATAACAATGAGCAGTTCTTC
17	TRBV6-1	many	TRBJ2-1	TRBD2	CASSSGTSGLGRNEQFF	TGTGCCAGCAGTTCCGGGACTAGCGGCCTTGGGCGCAATGAGCAGTTCTTC
16	TRBV5-1	NA	TRBJ2-7	TRBD2	CASSEGLVGVGAEQYF	TGCGCCAGCAGCGAGGGACTAGTGGGAGTGGGGGCCGAGCAGTACTTC
14	TRBV2	few	TRBJ2-1	NA	CASSGRDHYNEQFF	TGTGCCAGCAGTGGCCGGGACCACTACAATGAGCAGTTCTTC